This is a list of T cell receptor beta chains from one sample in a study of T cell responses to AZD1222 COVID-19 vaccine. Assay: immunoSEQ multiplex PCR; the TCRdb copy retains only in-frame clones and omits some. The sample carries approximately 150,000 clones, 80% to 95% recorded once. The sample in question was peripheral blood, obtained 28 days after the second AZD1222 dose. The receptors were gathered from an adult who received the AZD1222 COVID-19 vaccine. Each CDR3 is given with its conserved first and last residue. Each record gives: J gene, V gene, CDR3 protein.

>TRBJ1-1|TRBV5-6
CASSGLRGADTEAFF
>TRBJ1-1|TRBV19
CASGKGARVTEAFF
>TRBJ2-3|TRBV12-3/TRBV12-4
CASDGPSTDTQYF
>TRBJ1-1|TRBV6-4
CASSGEVWGNTEAFF
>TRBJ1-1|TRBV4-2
CASSSRENTEAFF
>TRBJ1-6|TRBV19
CASSTGQGLNNSPLHF
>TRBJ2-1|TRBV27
CASSLDLNNEQFF
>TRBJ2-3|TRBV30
CACEPRGPRTDTQYF
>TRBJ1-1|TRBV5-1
CASSLRGQTNTEAFF
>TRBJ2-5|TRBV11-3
CASSLGQGEAETQYF
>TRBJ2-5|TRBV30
CALSGTGGETQYF
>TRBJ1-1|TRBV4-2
CASSKDSNTEAFF
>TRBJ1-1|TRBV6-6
CASSYDRLNTEAFF
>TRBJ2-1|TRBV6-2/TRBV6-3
CASSYSRQKSSLDEQFF
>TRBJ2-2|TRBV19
CASSMSLGAGELFF
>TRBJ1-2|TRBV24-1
CATSAGAHYGYTF
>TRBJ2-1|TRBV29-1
CSVMDNEQFF
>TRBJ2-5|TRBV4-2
CASSQGSRVAGNQETQYF